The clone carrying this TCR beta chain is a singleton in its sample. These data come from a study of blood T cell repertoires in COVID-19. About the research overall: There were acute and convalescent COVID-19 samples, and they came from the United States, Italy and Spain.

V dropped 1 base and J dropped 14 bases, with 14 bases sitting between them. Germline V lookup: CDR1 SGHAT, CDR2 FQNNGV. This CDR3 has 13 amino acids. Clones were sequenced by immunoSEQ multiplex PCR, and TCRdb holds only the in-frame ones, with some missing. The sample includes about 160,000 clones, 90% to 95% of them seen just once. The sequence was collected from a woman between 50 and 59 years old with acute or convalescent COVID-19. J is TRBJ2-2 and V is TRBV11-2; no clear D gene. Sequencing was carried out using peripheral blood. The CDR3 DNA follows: TGTGCCAGCAGCTTAGTGAGGTTTCCCTCACTGTTTTTT. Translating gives CASSLVRFPSLFF.